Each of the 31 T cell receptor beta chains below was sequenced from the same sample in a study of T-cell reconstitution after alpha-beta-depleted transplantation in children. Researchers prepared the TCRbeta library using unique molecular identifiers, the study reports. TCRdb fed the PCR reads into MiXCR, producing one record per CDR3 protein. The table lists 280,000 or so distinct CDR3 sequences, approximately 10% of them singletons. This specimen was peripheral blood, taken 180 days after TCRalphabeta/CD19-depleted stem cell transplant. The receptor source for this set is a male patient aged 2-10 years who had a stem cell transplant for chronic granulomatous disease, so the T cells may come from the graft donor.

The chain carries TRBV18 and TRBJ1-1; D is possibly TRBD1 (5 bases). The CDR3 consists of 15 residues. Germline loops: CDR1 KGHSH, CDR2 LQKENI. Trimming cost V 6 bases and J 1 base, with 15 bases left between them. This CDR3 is CASSQTRDGNTEAFF. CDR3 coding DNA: TGTGCCAGCTCCCAAACCCGGGACGGGAACACTGAAGCTTTCTTT.

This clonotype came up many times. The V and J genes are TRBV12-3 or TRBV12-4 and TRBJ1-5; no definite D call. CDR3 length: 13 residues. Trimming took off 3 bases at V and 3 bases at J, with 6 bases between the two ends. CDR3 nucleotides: TGTGCCAGCAGTTTCTACAACAATCAGCCCCAGCATTTT. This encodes CASSFYNNQPQHF.

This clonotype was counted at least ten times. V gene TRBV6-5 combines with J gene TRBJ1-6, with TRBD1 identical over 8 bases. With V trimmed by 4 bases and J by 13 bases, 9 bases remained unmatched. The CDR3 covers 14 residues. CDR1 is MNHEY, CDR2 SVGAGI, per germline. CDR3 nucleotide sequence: TGTGCCAGCAGTTTTCGTGGGACAGGAGGTCCCCTCCACTTT. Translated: CASSFRGTGGPLHF.

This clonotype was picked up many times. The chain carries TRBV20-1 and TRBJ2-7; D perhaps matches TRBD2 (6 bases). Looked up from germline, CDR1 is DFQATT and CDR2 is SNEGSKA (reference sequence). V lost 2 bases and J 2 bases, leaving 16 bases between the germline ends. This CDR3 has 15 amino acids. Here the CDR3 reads CSARPSLASTYEQYF. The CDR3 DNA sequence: TGCAGTGCTAGACCGTCACTAGCTAGCACCTACGAGCAGTACTTC.

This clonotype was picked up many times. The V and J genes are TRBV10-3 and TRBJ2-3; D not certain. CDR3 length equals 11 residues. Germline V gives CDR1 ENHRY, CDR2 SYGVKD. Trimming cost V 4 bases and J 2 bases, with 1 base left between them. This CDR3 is CAISATDTQYF. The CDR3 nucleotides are TGTGCCATCAGTGCCACAGATACGCAGTATTTT.

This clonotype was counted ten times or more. CDR3 DNA: TGTGCCAGCAGTTTTTCCGGACAGACCAATCAGCCCCAGCATTTT. This gives the protein CASSFSGQTNQPQHF. The rearrangement uses TRBV28 and TRBJ1-5, with D possibly matching TRBD1 (6 bases). This CDR3 contains 15 residues. V was cut by 3 bases and J by 3 bases, with 12 bases left in between. CDR1 and CDR2 from the germline V gene are MDHEN and SYDVKM.

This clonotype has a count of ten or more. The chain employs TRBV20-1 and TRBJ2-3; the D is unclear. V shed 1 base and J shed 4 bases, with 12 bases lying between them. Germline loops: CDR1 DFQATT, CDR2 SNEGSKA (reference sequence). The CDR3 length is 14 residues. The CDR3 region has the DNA TGCAGTGCTAGAGCTCCCAACGAGGCAGATACGCAGTATTTT. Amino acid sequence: CSARAPNEADTQYF.

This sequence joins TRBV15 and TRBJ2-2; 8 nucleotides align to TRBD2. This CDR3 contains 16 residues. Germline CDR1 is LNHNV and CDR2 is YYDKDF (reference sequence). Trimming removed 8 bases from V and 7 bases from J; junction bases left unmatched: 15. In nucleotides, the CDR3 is TGTGCCACCCCCACCCCGAGTCGGGAGGGGTTCGGGGAGCTGTTTTTT. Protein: CATPTPSREGFGELFF. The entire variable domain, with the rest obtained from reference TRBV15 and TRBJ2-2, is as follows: DAMVIQNPRYQVTQFGKPVTLSCSQTLNHNVMYWYQQKSSQAPKLLFHYYDKDFNNEADTPDNFQSRRPNTSFCFLDIRSPGLGDTAMYLCATPTPSREGFGELFFGEGSRLTVL.

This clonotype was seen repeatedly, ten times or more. CDR3: CASSPSGSVPYEQYF. The CDR3 region has the DNA TGTGCCAGCAGCCCTAGCGGGAGTGTCCCCTACGAGCAGTACTTC. The gene calls are TRBV12-3 or TRBV12-4 and TRBJ2-7, with 10 bases fitting TRBD2. V lost 6 bases to trimming and J lost 2 bases; unmatched junction nucleotides: 7. The CDR3 sequence is 15 residues long.

CDR3 DNA sequence: TGTGCCAGCAGTTACGGGAGTGGCGGCTACACCTTC. Residues: CASSYGSGGYTF. This rearrangement joins TRBV6-6 to TRBJ1-2; D unresolved. Germline V CDR1 and CDR2: MNHNY, SVGAGI (reference sequence). Between the trimmed V and J ends, which lost 2 bases and 8 bases, there was a span of 9 bases. The CDR3 runs 12 residues.

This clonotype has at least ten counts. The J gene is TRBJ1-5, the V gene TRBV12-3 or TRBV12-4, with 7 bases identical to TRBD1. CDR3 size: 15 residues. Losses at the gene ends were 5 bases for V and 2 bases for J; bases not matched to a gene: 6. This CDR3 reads CASSPTGVGNQPQHF. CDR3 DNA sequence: TGTGCCAGCAGTCCTACAGGGGTCGGCAATCAGCCCCAGCATTTT.

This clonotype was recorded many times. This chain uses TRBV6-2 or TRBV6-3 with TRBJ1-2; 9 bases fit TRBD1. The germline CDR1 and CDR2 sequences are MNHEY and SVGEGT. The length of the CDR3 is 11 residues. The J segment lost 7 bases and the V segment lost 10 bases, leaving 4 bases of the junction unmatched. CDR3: CATGQGPGYTF. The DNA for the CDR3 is TGTGCCACCGGACAGGGGCCTGGCTACACCTTC.

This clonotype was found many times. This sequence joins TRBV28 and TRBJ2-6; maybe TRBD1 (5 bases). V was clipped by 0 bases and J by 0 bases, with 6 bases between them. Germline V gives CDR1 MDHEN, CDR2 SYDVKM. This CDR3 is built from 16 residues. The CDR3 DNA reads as TGTGCCAGCAGTTTATGGCAGGGCTCTGGGGCCAACGTCCTGACTTTC. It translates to CASSLWQGSGANVLTF.

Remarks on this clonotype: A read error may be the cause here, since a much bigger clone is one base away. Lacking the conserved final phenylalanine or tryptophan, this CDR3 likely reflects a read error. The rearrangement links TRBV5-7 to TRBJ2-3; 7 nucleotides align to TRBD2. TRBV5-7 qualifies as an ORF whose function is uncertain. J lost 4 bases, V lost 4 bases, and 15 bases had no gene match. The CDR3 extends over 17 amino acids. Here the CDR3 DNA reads TGTGCCAGCAGCCCCGGCTGGCTGGCGGGAGACGCAGATACGCAGTATTAT. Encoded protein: CASSPGWLAGDADTQYY.

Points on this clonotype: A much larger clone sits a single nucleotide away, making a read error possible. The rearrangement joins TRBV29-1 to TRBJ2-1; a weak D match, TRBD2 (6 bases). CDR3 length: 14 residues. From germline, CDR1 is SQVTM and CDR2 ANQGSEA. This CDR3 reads CSVPPRAGSNERFF. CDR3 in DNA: TGCAGCGTTCCCCCGAGAGCGGGCAGCAATGAGCGGTTCTTC.

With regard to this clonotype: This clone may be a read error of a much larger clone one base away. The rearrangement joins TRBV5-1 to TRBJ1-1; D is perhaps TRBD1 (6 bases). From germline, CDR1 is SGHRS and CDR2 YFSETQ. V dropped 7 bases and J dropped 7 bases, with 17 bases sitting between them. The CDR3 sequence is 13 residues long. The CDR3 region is CASGPRTAHEAFF. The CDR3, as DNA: TGCGCCAGCGGCCCGAGGACAGCCCATGAAGCTTTCTTT.

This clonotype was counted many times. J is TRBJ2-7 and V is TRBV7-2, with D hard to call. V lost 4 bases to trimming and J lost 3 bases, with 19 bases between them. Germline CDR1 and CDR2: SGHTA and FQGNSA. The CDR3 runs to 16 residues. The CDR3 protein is CASSSLGRSSGYEQYF. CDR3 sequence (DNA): TGTGCCAGCAGCTCCCTTGGGCGGAGTTCGGGCTACGAGCAGTACTTC.

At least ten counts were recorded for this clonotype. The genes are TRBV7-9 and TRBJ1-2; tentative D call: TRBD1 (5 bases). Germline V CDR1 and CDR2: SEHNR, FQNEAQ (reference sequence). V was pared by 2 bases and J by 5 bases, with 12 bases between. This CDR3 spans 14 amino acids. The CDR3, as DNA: TGTGCCAGCAGCTTACCAGGGTTGCGGTATGGCTACACCTTC. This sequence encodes CASSLPGLRYGYTF.

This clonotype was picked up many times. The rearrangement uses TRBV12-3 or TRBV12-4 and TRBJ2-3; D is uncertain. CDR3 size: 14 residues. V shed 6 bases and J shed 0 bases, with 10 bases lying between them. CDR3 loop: CASSLGPSTDTQYF. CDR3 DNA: TGTGCCAGCAGCCTTGGACCAAGCACAGATACGCAGTATTTT.

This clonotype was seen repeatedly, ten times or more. The CDR3 sequence is CSARAQGSVHPLHF. CDR3 in DNA: TGCAGTGCTAGAGCACAGGGCTCGGTTCACCCCCTCCACTTT. The chain joins TRBV20-1 to TRBJ1-6; a possible D gene is TRBD1 (6 bases). The CDR3 extends over 14 amino acids. V was cut by 1 base and J by 13 bases, with 17 bases left in between. Germline loops: CDR1 DFQATT, CDR2 SNEGSKA (reference sequence).

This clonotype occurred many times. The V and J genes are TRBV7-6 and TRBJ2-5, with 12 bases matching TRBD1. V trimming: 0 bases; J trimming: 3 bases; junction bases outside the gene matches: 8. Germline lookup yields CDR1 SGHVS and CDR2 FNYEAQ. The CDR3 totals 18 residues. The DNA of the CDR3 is TGTGCCAGCAGCTTAGCTTTCAGGGGACAGGGGGCGAAAGAGACCCAGTACTTC. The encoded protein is CASSLAFRGQGAKETQYF.

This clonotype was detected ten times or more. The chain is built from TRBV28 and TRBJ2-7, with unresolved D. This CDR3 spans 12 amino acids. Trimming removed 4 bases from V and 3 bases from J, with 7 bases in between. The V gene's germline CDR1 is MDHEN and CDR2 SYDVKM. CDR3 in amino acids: CASSSDRYEQYF. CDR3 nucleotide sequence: TGTGCCAGCAGTTCTGACCGCTACGAGCAGTACTTC.

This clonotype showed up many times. Here the CDR3 reads CSARTTYSPRGSLQHF. CDR3 nucleotide sequence: TGCAGTGCTAGAACCACTTACTCCCCCCGCGGGAGTCTCCAGCATTTT. This chain connects TRBV20-1 to TRBJ1-5; D call uncertain. The V and J ends lost 2 bases and 12 bases respectively, with 26 bases between them. In germline, CDR1 is DFQATT, CDR2 SNEGSKA (reference sequence). This CDR3 contains 16 residues.

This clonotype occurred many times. The CDR3 is CASSQGESSYEQYF. In nucleotides, the CDR3 is TGTGCCAGCAGCCAAGGGGAAAGCTCCTACGAGCAGTACTTC. The rearrangement links TRBV11-2 to TRBJ2-7, with TRBD1 as a possible D gene (5 bases). The ends were cut back, 5 bases at V and 0 bases at J, with 11 bases in the middle. CDR1 and CDR2 from the germline V gene are SGHAT and FQNNGV. CDR3 length equals 14 residues.

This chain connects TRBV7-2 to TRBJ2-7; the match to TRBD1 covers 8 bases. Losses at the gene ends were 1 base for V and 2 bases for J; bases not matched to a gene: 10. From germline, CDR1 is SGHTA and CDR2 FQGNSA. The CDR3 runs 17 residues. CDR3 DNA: TGTGCCAGCAGCTTAGGGACAGGGAGTCCGAGACCCTACGAGCAGTACTTC. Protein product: CASSLGTGSPRPYEQYF. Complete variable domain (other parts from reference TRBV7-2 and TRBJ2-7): GAGVSQSPSNKVTEKGKDVELRCDPISGHTALYWYRQSLGQGLEFLIYFQGNSAPDKSGLPSDRFSAERTGGSVSTLTIQRTQQEDSAVYLCASSLGTGSPRPYEQYFGPGTRLTVT.

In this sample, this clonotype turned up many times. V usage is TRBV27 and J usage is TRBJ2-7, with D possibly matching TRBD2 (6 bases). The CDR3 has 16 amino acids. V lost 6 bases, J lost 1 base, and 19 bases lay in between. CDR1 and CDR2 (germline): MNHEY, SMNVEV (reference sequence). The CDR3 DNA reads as TGTGCCAGCAGACGGAGGGTGGGTGGGGTTTCCTACGAGCAGTACTTC. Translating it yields CASRRRVGGVSYEQYF.

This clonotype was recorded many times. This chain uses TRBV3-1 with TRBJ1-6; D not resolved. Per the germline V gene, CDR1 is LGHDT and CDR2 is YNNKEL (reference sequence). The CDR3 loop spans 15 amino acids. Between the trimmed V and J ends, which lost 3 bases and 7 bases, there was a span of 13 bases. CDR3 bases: TGTGCCAGCAGCCAGTGGCCCGGACGGAATTCACCCCTCCACTTT. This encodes CASSQWPGRNSPLHF.

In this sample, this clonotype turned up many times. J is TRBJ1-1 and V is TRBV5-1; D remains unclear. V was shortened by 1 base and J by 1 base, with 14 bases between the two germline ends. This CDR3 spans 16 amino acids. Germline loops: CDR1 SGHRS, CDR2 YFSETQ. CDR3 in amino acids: CASSLSLGSRNTEAFF. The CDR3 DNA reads TGCGCCAGCAGCTTGAGTTTGGGGTCGAGGAACACTGAAGCTTTCTTT.

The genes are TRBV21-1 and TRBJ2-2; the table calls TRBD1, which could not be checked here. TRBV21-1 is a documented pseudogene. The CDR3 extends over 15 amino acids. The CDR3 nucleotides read TGTGCCAGGAACCAGGGGGAGAGGGACACCGGGGAGCTGTTTTTT. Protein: CARNQGERDTGELFF.

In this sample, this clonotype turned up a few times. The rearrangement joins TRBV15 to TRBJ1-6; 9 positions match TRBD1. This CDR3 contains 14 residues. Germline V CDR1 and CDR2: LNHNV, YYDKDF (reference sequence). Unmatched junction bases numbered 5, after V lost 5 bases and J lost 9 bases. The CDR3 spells CATSFGTGSSPLHF. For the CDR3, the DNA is TGTGCCACCAGCTTCGGGACAGGGAGTTCACCCCTCCACTTT.

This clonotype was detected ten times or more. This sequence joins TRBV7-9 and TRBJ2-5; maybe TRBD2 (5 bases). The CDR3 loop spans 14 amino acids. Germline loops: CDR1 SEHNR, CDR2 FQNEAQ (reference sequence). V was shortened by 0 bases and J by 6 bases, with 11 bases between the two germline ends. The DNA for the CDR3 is TGTGCCAGCAGCTTAGCTGGGCCGGGGAAGACCCAGTACTTC. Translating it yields CASSLAGPGKTQYF. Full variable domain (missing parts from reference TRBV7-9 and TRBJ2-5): DTGVSQNPRHKITKRGQNVTFRCDPISEHNRLYWYRQTLGQGPEFLTYFQNEAQLEKSRLLSDRFSAERPKGSFSTLEIQRTEQGDSAMYLCASSLAGPGKTQYFGPGTRLLVL.